This T cell receptor beta chain was recorded in a study of early T cells in non-severe SARS-CoV-2 infection (dated by TCRdb to the early 2020s). For the study in its entirety: Bulk RNA from unsorted whole blood was used for TCR sequencing, so alpha and beta chains could not be paired.

The library was built by means of 5' RACE. The sequencer was a NextSeq 500. The TCR library protocol attached unique molecular identifiers to individual cDNA molecules to correct for sequencing error and PCR bias. Sequencing covered both TCR alpha and beta chains, and within each sample the abundances of alpha and beta sequences were tightly co-correlated. On the authors' methods: Decombinator V4 was used to annotate the V gene, J gene and CDR3 of the TCR sequences. Expanded TCRs were defined as changing significantly between any two time points under a Poisson model with p below 0.0001. TCR abundances were normalised to the total number of TCRs sequenced in each sample and reported as counts per million. A search of VDJdb, accessed on 1 November 2021, was run for TCRs annotated to CMV, EBV and SARS-CoV-2, with TCRs annotated for multiple antigens excluded. TCRdb applied fastp at Q25 and MiXCR to the public reads, then kept only in-frame beta chains. Duplicate CDR3 protein sequences are folded into a single record with the most common DNA and genes. TCRdb assigned the V and J calls; the authors' analysis was not used. Present in this sample are around 35,000 distinct CDR3 sequences, under 8% of which were seen just once. The ten top clones hold around 6.3% of the sample.

General findings and caveats noted by the study authors: VDJdb matching was skewed toward anti-spike CD8 responses and likely underestimated virus-specific expansions by missing private and CD4 specificities.

Set within a cohort of healthcare workers in London, UK, this nested case-control study involved weekly PCR testing of nasopharyngeal swabs along with blood sampling. Healthcare workers were enrolled in the week of the UK lockdown, from 23 to 31 March 2020, and were followed every week for up to roughly 15 weeks. This clonotype was recorded at least ten times. No cognate antigen has been identified for it. No base quality information exists; no much larger clone differs at one position. This receptor was obtained from an adult who was a healthcare worker with PCR-confirmed SARS-CoV-2 infection or an uninfected control (not recorded which). Sequencing input: whole blood.

The sequenced DNA is TGTGCCAGCAGTCAAGCGGGAGGGAAGTACGAGCAGTACTTC. Its product reads: CASSQAGGKYEQYF. The V and J segments used are TRBV5-4 and TRBJ2-7, with 10 bases aligning to TRBD2. The CDR3 starts with the cysteine, ends with the phenylalanine, and has 14 residues. The DNA shown is the 42-base CDR3, in frame from base 1. Sequences SGHNT (CDR1) and YYREEE (CDR2) are obtained from the germline V gene (reference sequence). V loses 5 bases at its end and J loses 4 bases; junction bases beyond the gene matches: 6.